The 14 T cell receptor beta chains in this list originate from one sample, sequenced in a study of patients and donors after allogeneic stem cell transplantation. TCRdb processed the RT-PCR reads anew with MiXCR; each CDR3 protein has one entry. The sample consists of 190,000 or so distinct CDR3 sequences, about 38% of them appearing once. What was sequenced was blood, either unsorted or a sorted T cell fraction (not recorded which). The receptors were gathered from a human donor who was either an allogeneic HSCT recipient or a stem cell or donor lymphocyte infusion donor (not recorded which). It is not recorded whose cells these are; they may come from a transplant donor.

J is TRBJ2-1 and V is TRBV6-5; no clear D. The germline CDR1 and CDR2 sequences are MNHEY and SVGAGI. Trimming took off 5 bases at V and 6 bases at J, with 8 bases between the two ends. The CDR3 covers 12 residues. CDR3 protein: CASSADLNEQFF. The CDR3 bases are TGTGCCAGCAGTGCCGACCTCAATGAGCAGTTCTTC.

This chain joins TRBV5-5 and TRBJ2-2, with a possible D match to TRBD2 (7 bases). Trimming cost V 6 bases and J 5 bases, with 23 bases left between them. Germline V gene sequence: CDR1 SGHKS, CDR2 YYEKEE (reference sequence). The CDR3 covers 17 residues. CDR3 nucleotide sequence: TGTGCCAGCACCTCCATGGGGGGGGCGGTGGAGACCGGGGAGCTGTTTTTT. Protein product: CASTSMGGAVETGELFF.

This clonotype turned up a few times. The chain combines TRBV15 with TRBJ2-3; D not certain. The germline V gene encodes CDR1 LNHNV and CDR2 YYDKDF (reference sequence). CDR3 size: 14 residues. Trimming stripped 5 bases from V and 0 bases from J, with 9 bases between. In nucleotides, the CDR3 is TGTGCCACCAGCCTGTCGTACAGCACAGATACGCAGTATTTT. Protein product: CATSLSYSTDTQYF.

In its sample, this clonotype was seen a few times. The genes are TRBV29-1 and TRBJ2-1; the match to TRBD2 covers 9 bases. The CDR3 sequence is 15 residues long. The junction had 4 bases not matched to a gene; V was cut back by 4 bases and J by 0 bases. Germline loops: CDR1 SQVTM, CDR2 ANQGSEA. The chain's CDR3 is CSVVGTSFSYNEQFF. In DNA form, the CDR3 reads TGCAGCGTTGTTGGGACTAGCTTCTCCTACAATGAGCAGTTCTTC.

This chain links TRBV29-1 with TRBJ2-1, with D possibly matching TRBD1 (7 bases). The CDR3 runs to 14 residues. V was shortened by 4 bases and J by 3 bases, with 13 bases between the two germline ends. From germline, CDR1 is SQVTM and CDR2 ANQGSEA. CDR3 coding DNA: TGCAGCGTTGTAGGAGGGGGCCGCTACAATGAGCAGTTCTTC. It translates to CSVVGGGRYNEQFF.

The chain links TRBV12-3 or TRBV12-4 to TRBJ2-5; tentatively, D is TRBD1 (7 bases). The CDR3 is 15 residues long. The ends were cut back, 5 bases at V and 4 bases at J, with 17 bases in the middle. The CDR3 DNA reads TGTGCCAGCAGTCCCGAGGACAGGAGGGGAGAGACCCAGTACTTC. Translation gives CASSPEDRRGETQYF.

The chain carries TRBV7-8 and TRBJ1-2, with D tentatively TRBD1 (5 bases). The CDR3 has 14 residues. Between the trimmed V and J ends, which lost 5 bases and 8 bases, there was a span of 18 bases. Germline CDR1 and CDR2: SGHVS and FQNEAQ. In DNA, the CDR3 is TGTGCCAGCAGCCTATCGGGACTCCCCACAGGCTACACCTTC. It is translated as CASSLSGLPTGYTF.

The J gene is TRBJ1-2, the V gene TRBV20-1; the D gene is possibly TRBD1 (6 bases). Germline lookup yields CDR1 DFQATT and CDR2 SNEGSKA (reference sequence). The ends were cut back, 5 bases at V and 3 bases at J, with 13 bases in the middle. The CDR3 loop spans 13 amino acids. The DNA for the CDR3 is TGCAGTGCTCCCGGGGGCTTGCACTATGGCTACACCTTC. Translated: CSAPGGLHYGYTF.

This clonotype appeared a few times. The chain combines TRBV24-1 with TRBJ2-6, with D possibly TRBD1 on 6 matching bases. The V and J ends lost 3 bases and 0 bases respectively, with 14 bases between them. The germline CDR1 and CDR2 sequences are KGHDR and SFDVKD. This CDR3 is 18 amino acids long. The CDR3 nucleotides are TGTGCCACCAGTGATCCGCCGGGACACCCCTCTGGGGCCAACGTCCTGACTTTC. It encodes CATSDPPGHPSGANVLTF.

This chain links TRBV7-2 with TRBJ1-1; D is ambiguous. The CDR3 covers 14 residues. Trimming left V 3 bases short and J 6 bases short, with 14 bases between. Germline CDR1 SGHTA, CDR2 FQGNSA. The CDR3 region is CASSLDGFGAEAFF. Written as DNA, the CDR3 is TGTGCCAGCAGCTTGGATGGCTTCGGCGCTGAAGCTTTCTTT.

The chain links TRBV7-8 to TRBJ2-5; D is perhaps TRBD1 or TRBD2 (5 bases each). CDR1 and CDR2 (germline): SGHVS, FQNEAQ. The V and J ends lost 5 bases and 1 base respectively, with 14 bases between them. The CDR3 contains 15 residues. This chain's CDR3 is CASSPGALAQETQYF. In DNA form, the CDR3 reads TGTGCCAGCAGCCCCGGGGCTCTGGCCCAAGAGACCCAGTACTTC.

The sample holds a few counts of this clonotype. The rearrangement links TRBV5-6 to TRBJ2-4, with 7 nucleotides matching TRBD2. The CDR3 spans 12 residues. Germline lookup yields CDR1 SGHDT and CDR2 YYEEEE. V lost 2 bases, J lost 10 bases, and 3 bases stayed unmatched. The CDR3 spells CASSLASGIQYF. The CDR3 DNA reads as TGTGCCAGCAGCTTAGCTAGCGGAATTCAGTACTTC.

This chain links TRBV4-3 with TRBJ1-2; 7 nucleotides align to TRBD1. The germline gives CDR1 LGHNA, CDR2 YSLEER. The J segment lost 5 bases and the V segment lost 0 bases, leaving 3 bases of the junction unmatched. This CDR3 is 14 amino acids long. The CDR3 is CASSQDRDRYGYTF. The DNA of the CDR3 is TGCGCCAGCAGCCAAGATCGGGACAGATATGGCTACACCTTC.

This clonotype was observed a handful of times. The CDR3 is CSVEPRSFQDTEAFF. As DNA, the CDR3 is TGCAGCGTTGAACCCAGGAGCTTTCAGGACACTGAAGCTTTCTTT. The chain combines TRBV29-1 with TRBJ1-1; no reliable D call. CDR1 SQVTM and CDR2 ANQGSEA come from the germline V gene. Trimming pared 2 bases from V and 3 bases from J, leaving 16 bases between. The CDR3 has 15 residues.